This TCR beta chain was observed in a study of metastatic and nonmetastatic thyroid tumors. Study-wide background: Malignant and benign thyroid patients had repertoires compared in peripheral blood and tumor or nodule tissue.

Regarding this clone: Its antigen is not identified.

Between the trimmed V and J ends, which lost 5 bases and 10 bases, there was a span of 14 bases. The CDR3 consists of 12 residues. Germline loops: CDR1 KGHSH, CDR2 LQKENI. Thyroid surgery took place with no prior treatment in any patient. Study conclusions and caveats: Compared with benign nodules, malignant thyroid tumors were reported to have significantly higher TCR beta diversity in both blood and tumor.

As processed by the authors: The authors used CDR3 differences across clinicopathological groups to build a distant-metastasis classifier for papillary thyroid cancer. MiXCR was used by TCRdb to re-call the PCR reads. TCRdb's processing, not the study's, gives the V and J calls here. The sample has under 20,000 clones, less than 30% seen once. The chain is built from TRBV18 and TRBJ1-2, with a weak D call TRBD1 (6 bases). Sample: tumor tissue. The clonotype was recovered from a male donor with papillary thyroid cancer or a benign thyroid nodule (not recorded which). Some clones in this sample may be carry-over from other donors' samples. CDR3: CASSENRDTYTF. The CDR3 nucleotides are TGTGCCAGCTCAGAGAACAGGGATACCTACACCTTC.